These 30 T cell receptor beta chains originate from one sample sequenced in a study of T cells after yellow fever vaccination. From the 5' RACE reads, TCRdb called clonotypes with MiXCR, one entry per CDR3 protein. The table has some 670,000 distinct CDR3 sequences, 9% to 15% seen once. Source: PBMCs, taken on the day of the yellow fever booster vaccination. All receptors derive from a man younger than 40 who received the YFV17D yellow fever vaccine.

This clonotype was detected only a few times. CDR3: CATSKRTSGQETQYF. The CDR3, as DNA: TGTGCCACCAGCAAAAGGACTAGCGGCCAAGAGACCCAGTACTTC. The J gene is TRBJ2-5, the V gene TRBV15, with TRBD2 matching over 10 bases. This CDR3 spans 15 amino acids. Trimming at V came to 4 bases and at J to 1 base, leaving 3 bases not matched to a gene. Germline loops: CDR1 LNHNV, CDR2 YYDKDF (reference sequence).

CDR3 sequence: CSVESQGGTDTQYF. The CDR3 region has the DNA TGCAGCGTTGAGTCACAGGGAGGCACAGATACGCAGTATTTT. The chain joins TRBV29-1 to TRBJ2-3, with D possibly TRBD1 on 6 matching bases. Trimming took off 3 bases at V and 1 base at J, with 11 bases between the two ends. Germline-derived CDR1 and CDR2 are SQVTM and ANQGSEA. This CDR3 is built from 14 residues.

This clonotype occurred a few times. The rearrangement links TRBV29-1 to TRBJ2-2, with D perhaps being TRBD1 or TRBD2 (5 bases each). Trimming left V 4 bases short and J 6 bases short, with 6 bases between. This CDR3 is 11 amino acids long. Germline lookup yields CDR1 SQVTM and CDR2 ANQGSEA. CDR3 in amino acids: CSVGGPGELFF. CDR3 DNA sequence: TGCAGCGTTGGGGGACCCGGGGAGCTGTTTTTT.

The sample holds a few counts of this clonotype. The V gene is TRBV5-6, the J gene TRBJ2-1; TRBD2 agrees at 10 bases. V dropped 3 bases and J dropped 1; count of bases not matched to a gene: 10. The CDR3 spans 18 residues. Germline V CDR1 and CDR2: SGHDT, YYEEEE. The CDR3 bases are TGTGCCAGCAGCTACTGGGCTAGCGGGGGAGGGTCCTACAATGAGCAGTTCTTC. Encoded protein: CASSYWASGGGSYNEQFF.

V gene TRBV5-5 combines with J gene TRBJ2-6; D assignment may be TRBD1 or TRBD2 (5 bases each). The CDR3 totals 16 residues. Trimming stripped 5 bases from V and 4 bases from J, with 16 bases between. Per germline, CDR1 SGHKS and CDR2 YYEKEE (reference sequence). CDR3 residues: CASRPDGTAGANVLTF. The CDR3 DNA sequence: TGTGCCAGCAGACCCGACGGGACCGCAGGGGCCAACGTCCTGACTTTC.

At least ten counts were recorded for this clonotype. This chain joins TRBV5-1 and TRBJ2-7; 7 bases match TRBD2. This CDR3 is 12 amino acids long. Germline loops: CDR1 SGHRS, CDR2 YFSETQ. The V and J ends lost 2 bases and 5 bases, in that order; junction bases with no gene match: 1. The CDR3 DNA is TGCGCCAGCAGCTTAGGACTAGACGAGCAGTACTTC. Amino acids: CASSLGLDEQYF.

The rearrangement uses TRBV20-1 and TRBJ2-1, with D tentatively TRBD2 (5 bases). In germline, CDR1 is DFQATT, CDR2 SNEGSKA (reference sequence). CDR3 length: 12 residues. The CDR3 here is CTDGLAGDEQFF. The CDR3, as DNA: TGCACCGACGGGCTAGCAGGCGATGAGCAGTTCTTC.

This clonotype was seen only a few times. V usage is TRBV18 and J usage is TRBJ1-5, with a tentative D call TRBD1 (6 bases). Germline lookup yields CDR1 KGHSH and CDR2 LQKENI. CDR3 length equals 15 residues. Deletions cut 6 bases from V and 3 bases from J, with 15 bases between. CDR3 in amino acids: CASSSGGPNNQPQHF. Here the CDR3 DNA reads TGTGCCAGCTCCTCTGGGGGGCCTAACAATCAGCCCCAGCATTTT.

The chain carries TRBV6-2 or TRBV6-3 and TRBJ2-7; tentatively, D is TRBD1 (6 bases). CDR1 and CDR2 from the germline V gene are MNHEY and SVGEGT. This CDR3 comprises 14 residues. The ends were cut back, 5 bases at V and 6 bases at J, with 17 bases in the middle. In nucleotides, the CDR3 is TGTGCCAGCAGTGCTGGGGCGAGGACAGTCGAGCAGTACTTC. It encodes CASSAGARTVEQYF.

V gene TRBV20-1 combines with J gene TRBJ1-2; D uncertain. Trimming removed 6 bases from V and 8 bases from J, with 16 bases in between. The germline gives CDR1 DFQATT, CDR2 SNEGSKA (reference sequence). The CDR3 has 12 residues. The DNA of the CDR3 is TGCAGTGCAACCGTCCCCGACAAAGGCTACACCTTC. Protein sequence: CSATVPDKGYTF.

The CDR3: CASNPGQGQAKNIQYF. The DNA for the CDR3 is TGTGCCAGCAACCCTGGACAGGGGCAAGCCAAAAACATTCAGTACTTC. This chain joins TRBV6-2 or TRBV6-3 and TRBJ2-4; 9 bases line up with TRBD1. Germline V gives CDR1 MNHEY, CDR2 SVGEGT. CDR3 length equals 16 residues. Unmatched junction bases numbered 7, after V lost 7 bases and J lost 0 bases.

This chain joins TRBV10-3 and TRBJ2-7; TRBD2 is a possible D gene (5 bases). The germline CDR1 and CDR2 sequences are ENHRY and SYGVKD. With 4 bases removed from V and 0 bases from J, the gap between germline ends came to 7 bases. The CDR3 contains 13 residues. CDR3 in DNA: TGTGCCATCAGTGCGGGGATCTCCTACGAGCAGTACTTC. This codes for CAISAGISYEQYF.

This clonotype was counted between two and nine times. The V call is TRBV25-1, the J call TRBJ1-5; no firm D call. The CDR3 consists of 13 residues. Between the trimmed V and J ends, which lost 4 bases and 6 bases, there was a span of 10 bases. CDR1 is MGHDK, CDR2 SYGVNS, per germline. The CDR3 protein is CASSAGLGQPQHF. The CDR3 DNA follows: TGTGCCAGCAGTGCAGGCCTAGGTCAGCCCCAGCATTTT.

In this sample, this clonotype turned up a few times. The chain couples TRBV5-6 to TRBJ1-5, with D tentatively TRBD1 (6 bases). The length of the CDR3 is 15 residues. The germline gives CDR1 SGHDT, CDR2 YYEEEE. V was trimmed by 1 base and J by 4 bases, leaving 12 bases between them. The CDR3 DNA reads as TGTGCCAGCAGCTTGCTCGGGCAGGGGAATCAGCCCCAGCATTTT. Translating it yields CASSLLGQGNQPQHF.

This clonotype was counted a few times. This chain uses TRBV14 with TRBJ2-2, with D hard to call. This CDR3 is 14 amino acids long. Germline-derived CDR1 and CDR2 are SGHDN and FVKESK. The ends were cut back, 1 base at V and 4 bases at J, with 7 bases in the middle. The chain's CDR3 is CASSQASSTGELFF. The CDR3 bases are TGTGCCAGCAGCCAAGCAAGCAGCACCGGGGAGCTGTTTTTT.

The sample holds a few counts of this clonotype. This chain connects TRBV30 to TRBJ1-2; D gene ambiguous. This CDR3 comprises 12 residues. The germline V and J ends were trimmed by 1 base and 4 bases, with 7 bases remaining between them. The V gene's germline CDR1 is GTSNPN and CDR2 SVGIG (reference sequence). The chain's CDR3 is CAWSALGYGYTF. Here the CDR3 DNA reads TGTGCCTGGAGTGCGTTGGGCTATGGCTACACCTTC.

In its sample, this clonotype was seen a few times. V usage is TRBV5-1 and J usage is TRBJ2-1; unclear D gene. V dropped 2 bases and J dropped 5 bases, with 14 bases sitting between them. The CDR3 length is 15 residues. Germline CDR1 and CDR2: SGHRS and YFSETQ. CDR3 nucleotides: TGCGCCAGCAGCTTAGGTTCTACTACTCACAATGAGCAGTTCTTC. Translating it yields CASSLGSTTHNEQFF. Complete variable domain (other parts from reference TRBV5-1 and TRBJ2-1): KAGVTQTPRYLIKTRGQQVTLSCSPISGHRSVSWYQQTPGQGLQFLFEYFSETQRNKGNFPGRFSGRQFSNSRSEMNVSTLELGDSALYLCASSLGSTTHNEQFFGPGTRLTVL.

The chain is built from TRBV28 and TRBJ2-5; no clear D. The CDR3 runs 12 residues. Germline V lookup: CDR1 MDHEN, CDR2 SYDVKM. V lost 7 bases, J lost 1 base, and 7 bases lay in between. The CDR3 DNA reads TGTGCCAGCACCTCAAGCCAAGAGACCCAGTACTTC. Translated: CASTSSQETQYF.

This clonotype has only a few counts. This chain joins TRBV7-9 and TRBJ2-3; 7 bases agree with TRBD2. V was clipped by 0 bases and J by 4 bases; unmatched bases: 7. Germline-derived CDR1 and CDR2 are SEHNR and FQNEAQ (reference sequence). This CDR3 has 16 amino acids. The CDR3 DNA sequence: TGTGCCAGCAGCTTAGCCGCGGGAGTTCAGTCAGATACGCAGTATTTT. Translation gives CASSLAAGVQSDTQYF.

This clonotype occurred many times. This chain connects TRBV24-1 to TRBJ2-1; unclear D gene. This CDR3 spans 15 amino acids. In germline, CDR1 is KGHDR, CDR2 SFDVKD. V shed 3 bases and J shed 6 bases, with 14 bases lying between them. The CDR3 protein is CATSDSRKVGNEQFF. As DNA, the CDR3 is TGTGCCACCAGTGATAGCAGAAAAGTCGGCAATGAGCAGTTCTTC.

CDR3 DNA sequence: TGCGCCAGCAGCCAAGCGACAGGGGGTAACGGGGAGCTGTTTTTT. Its translation is CASSQATGGNGELFF. V usage is TRBV4-3 and J usage is TRBJ2-2; 9 positions agree with TRBD1. J was trimmed by 7 bases and V by 1 base; bases with no gene match: 4. In germline, CDR1 is LGHNA, CDR2 YSLEER. CDR3 length: 15 residues.

This clonotype came up a few times. The chain is built from TRBV7-2 and TRBJ1-5; TRBD1 is a possible D gene (5 bases). The V and J ends lost 1 base and 6 bases respectively, with 13 bases between them. Germline CDR1 and CDR2: SGHTA and FQGNSA. The CDR3 has 15 amino acids. For the CDR3, the DNA is TGTGCCAGCAGCTTAGATCCAGGGCTCGGTCAGCCCCAGCATTTT. As protein: CASSLDPGLGQPQHF.

This clonotype was seen more than once but under ten times. The gene calls are TRBV28 and TRBJ2-5; D gene ambiguous. V lost 3 bases and J 7 bases, leaving 12 bases between the germline ends. There are 13 residues in the CDR3. Germline CDR1 and CDR2: MDHEN and SYDVKM. This CDR3 reads CASSLGTKGTQYF. The CDR3, as DNA: TGTGCCAGCAGTTTGGGCACCAAGGGGACCCAGTACTTC.

This rearrangement joins TRBV4-1 to TRBJ1-2; no reliable D call. The CDR3 has 14 residues. Trimming removed 4 bases from V and 4 bases from J, with 13 bases in between. Germline V gene lookup returns CDR1 MGHRA and CDR2 YSYEKL. CDR3 DNA: TGCGCCAGCAGCCCTCTGGTGGGTTCCTATGGCTACACCTTC. Amino acids: CASSPLVGSYGYTF.

This clonotype occurred once. The chain has TRBV5-3 and TRBJ2-3, with D perhaps given as TRBD1 or TRBD2 (6 bases each). Being an ORF, TRBV5-3 has a function that is uncertain. V was cut by 4 bases and J by 4 bases, with 19 bases left in between. The CDR3 runs to 16 residues. The CDR3 sequence is CARSPVGGGGADTQYF. CDR3 DNA: TGTGCCAGAAGCCCGGTAGGGGGAGGTGGCGCAGATACGCAGTATTTT.

In this sample, this clonotype turned up a few times. The chain carries TRBV10-3 and TRBJ2-3; maybe TRBD1 (6 bases). The CDR3 spans 13 residues. Per the germline V gene, CDR1 is ENHRY and CDR2 is SYGVKD. V was trimmed by 3 bases and J by 3 bases, leaving 7 bases between them. CDR3 residues: CAISDRGTDTQYF. The CDR3 region has the DNA TGTGCCATCAGTGATAGGGGGACAGATACGCAGTATTTT.

This clonotype was detected many times. The CDR3: CASSQAGGGFQETQYF. The CDR3 DNA is TGTGCCAGCAGCCAGGCGGGCGGAGGCTTCCAAGAGACCCAGTACTTC. The chain combines TRBV7-8 with TRBJ2-5; D may be TRBD2 (5 bases). There are 16 residues in the CDR3. V dropped 5 bases and J dropped 1 base, with 17 bases sitting between them. Germline V CDR1 and CDR2: SGHVS, FQNEAQ.

This sequence joins TRBV12-3 or TRBV12-4 and TRBJ2-5, with D tentatively TRBD1 (5 bases). With 6 bases removed from V and 2 bases from J, the gap between germline ends came to 13 bases. There are 14 residues in the CDR3. The CDR3 protein is CASSNDSNQETQYF. In DNA, the CDR3 is TGTGCCAGCAGCAACGACAGCAATCAAGAGACCCAGTACTTC.

The V call is TRBV29-1, the J call TRBJ2-1; 12 nucleotides line up with TRBD2. CDR1 is SQVTM and CDR2 is ANQGSEA in the germline V gene. This CDR3 region has 16 residues. The trim removed 4 bases at V and 4 bases at J, leaving 8 bases unmatched. CDR3 sequence reads: CSVGGPTSGRYNEQFF. The CDR3 DNA reads TGCAGCGTTGGCGGTCCGACTAGCGGGAGATACAATGAGCAGTTCTTC.

There are many counts of this clonotype. The V call is TRBV7-2, the J call TRBJ1-1; 7 bases map to TRBD1. J was trimmed by 4 bases and V by 5 bases; bases with no gene match: 7. CDR1 SGHTA and CDR2 FQGNSA come from the germline V gene. CDR3 length equals 14 residues. CDR3: CASSLGGGGTEAFF. The CDR3 nucleotides read TGTGCCAGCAGCCTGGGAGGGGGCGGCACTGAAGCTTTCTTT.